This T cell receptor beta chain is drawn from a study of T cells in Graves' hyperthyroidism and ophthalmopathy (dated by TCRdb to between 2018 and 2021). Regarding the research as a whole: Peripheral blood samples were taken at the time of initial diagnosis, prior to any treatment. After blood sampling, hyperthyroidism patients were treated with methimazole at a starting dose of 30 mg daily, and ophthalmopathy patients were treated with high-dose intravenous methylprednisolone. Prospective prediction of ophthalmopathy was tested in an independent validation cohort of 18 to 20 hyperthyroidism patients and around 16 patients who later progressed to ophthalmopathy. To identify TCR V-J signatures that set the groups apart, the researchers used a discovery cohort of about a hundred patients, made up of about 44 with Graves' ophthalmopathy and 57 with stable Graves' hyperthyroidism. The paper describes TCR Vbeta CDR3 sequencing of roughly 130 peripheral blood samples, made up of 43 ophthalmopathy patients, around 73 hyperthyroidism patients and 17 progressor patients. In addition, the study compared T-cell repertoires in thyroid tissue and in blood from six Graves' hyperthyroidism patients. The roughly 91 discovery patients were randomly split 7:3 into training and test sets. Findings and caveats that apply to the study as a whole: No statistical method was used to fix the sample size in advance, and group allocation was not hidden from the investigators. Ophthalmopathy was separated from stable hyperthyroidism by a 13 V-J signature model, with around 88% sensitivity and about 81% specificity obtained in cross-validation and 80%/75% obtained in testing. Blood samples also contained most of the expanded thyroid clonotypes (frequency above 0.001), which suggests that blood repertoires may reflect thyroid immune responses. In validation, the model predicted progression to ophthalmopathy a median of roughly 6.5 months before onset, with 70% to 71% sensitivity and 72.22% specificity.

The TCR beta CDR3 regions were amplified from the RNA transcripts. For the first round of RT-PCR on the TCR CDR3, the HTBI primer set was used together with the Qiagen OneStep RT-PCR kit. Libraries were constructed in a second round of multiplex PCR, after which size selection and purification were carried out. Paired-end sequencing of the libraries was performed with 100 bp reads on an Illumina HiSeq2000. The study's own analysis went as follows. Raw data were processed with SOAPnuke, discarding reads with adapters, uncalled bases, mean Phred below 15, or no exact constant-primer or identifier match. High-quality paired reads were merged using COPE v1.2.5, and each unique nucleotide sequence was defined as a clonotype. MiTCR v1.1 was used to align clonotypes to the IMGT TRBV, TRBD and TRBJ reference segments. Analysis was restricted to V-J combinations with a frequency above 0.0001, which covered about 99% of repertoires. A TCS score was defined as the ratio of F50 (clonal expansion) to E x V (chaos), with BLOSUM62-based TCRdist applied between CDR3 peptides within each V-J. Welch's t-statistics and random forest reduced several hundred V-J features to under 15, which were used in a naive Bayes classifier (R e1071). The public reads were run again by TCRdb, first through fastp at Q25 and then through MiXCR, and only productive beta chains were kept. Identical CDR3 proteins give one entry, which carries the most common genes and DNA. None of the V and J calls come from the authors' own analysis; TCRdb made them. Present in this sample are about 560,000 distinct CDR3 sequences, 16% of which were seen just once. Jointly, the top ten make up around 18% of the sample.

CDR1 SNHLY and CDR2 FYNNEI are derived from the germline V gene. The CDR3 holds 15 amino acids from the cysteine to the phenylalanine. The only DNA kept is the CDR3, 45 bases in frame from the first base. V is cut back by 5 bases and J by 3 bases, with 8 bases in the junction unmatched. This clonotype was seen at least ten times. This receptor's antigen is unknown. Base qualities are not at hand, and no much larger clone is one base apart. Stable Graves' hyperthyroidism was defined as no progression to ophthalmopathy during 18 months of follow-up. The hyperthyroidism patients were between 18 and 65 years old and newly diagnosed, with a disease duration of less than 2 months. Patients with uncontrolled infections, other autoimmune diseases, pregnancy or lactation were excluded. Diagnoses were established on the basis of clinical symptoms, serum thyroxine and TRAb, thyroid ultrasound, and orbital computed tomography. Ficoll-Paque density gradient centrifugation was used to isolate PBMCs from around 9.1 ml of fresh peripheral blood. Trizol reagent was used to extract total RNA, and RNA quality was then checked on an Agilent 2100 Bioanalyzer.

Sequencing was done on a sample of blood. The chain joins TRBV2 to TRBJ2-7; TRBD2 matches 9 bases in the middle. This sequence originates from a woman aged 18-29 years with Graves' hyperthyroidism. The CDR3 amino acid sequence is: CASSLTSGALYEQYF. The sequence in DNA is TGTGCCAGCAGTCTGACTAGCGGAGCCCTCTACGAGCAGTACTTC.